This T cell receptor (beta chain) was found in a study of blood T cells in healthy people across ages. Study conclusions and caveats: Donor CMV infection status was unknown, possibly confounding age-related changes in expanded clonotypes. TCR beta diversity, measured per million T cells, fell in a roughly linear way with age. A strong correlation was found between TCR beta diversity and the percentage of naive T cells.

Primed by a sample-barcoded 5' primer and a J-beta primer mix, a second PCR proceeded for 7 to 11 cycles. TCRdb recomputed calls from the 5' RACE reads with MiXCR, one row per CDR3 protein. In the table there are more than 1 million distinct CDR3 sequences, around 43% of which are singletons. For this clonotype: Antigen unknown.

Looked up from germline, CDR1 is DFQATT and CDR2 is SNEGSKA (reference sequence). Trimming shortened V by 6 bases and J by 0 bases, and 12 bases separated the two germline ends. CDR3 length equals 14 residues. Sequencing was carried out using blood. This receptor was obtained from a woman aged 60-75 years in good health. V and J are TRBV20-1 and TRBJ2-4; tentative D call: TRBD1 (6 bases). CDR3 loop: CSAGQSLAKNIQYF. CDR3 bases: TGCAGTGCCGGACAGAGCCTAGCCAAAAACATTCAGTACTTC.